A single sample gave rise to the 10 T cell receptor beta chains below, sequenced in a study of T cell responses to AZD1222 COVID-19 vaccine. Some clones are missing from TCRdb's copy, which holds only in-frame ones; the method was immunoSEQ multiplex PCR. The repertoire consists of some 100,000 clones, with approximately 87% occurring once and the leading ten covering roughly 15%. Source: peripheral blood, taken on day 0 of AZD1222 vaccination. These TCRs come from an adult in good health.

The chain uses TRBV7-3 and TRBJ2-3; 7 positions match TRBD2. The CDR3 consists of 14 residues. With 5 bases clipped from V and 5 bases from J, the junction kept 7 bases outside the gene matches. In germline, CDR1 is SGHTA, CDR2 FQGTGA. The CDR3 loop is CASSLYAGVDTQYF. The CDR3 DNA reads TGTGCCAGCAGCCTCTACGCGGGAGTAGATACGCAGTATTTT.

The J gene is TRBJ1-5, the V gene TRBV2; the match to TRBD1 covers 7 bases. Trimming removed 2 bases from V and 4 bases from J; junction bases left unmatched: 5. CDR3 length: 15 residues. Germline CDR1 and CDR2: SNHLY and FYNNEI. The CDR3 loop is CASSENQGVNQPQHF. Written as DNA, the CDR3 is TGTGCCAGCAGTGAAAACCAGGGGGTGAATCAGCCCCAGCATTTT.

A single count supports this clone. The V call is TRBV28, the J call TRBJ2-2, with D perhaps being TRBD1 or TRBD2 (6 bases each). CDR3 length: 16 residues. CDR1 MDHEN and CDR2 SYDVKM come from the germline V gene. The V end was cut by 4 bases, the J end by 5 bases, with 17 bases between. The CDR3 region has the DNA TGTGCCAGCAGTTCCCCCGGGGGACACGTAACCGGGGAGCTGTTTTTT. Residues: CASSSPGGHVTGELFF.

The genes are TRBV5-4 and TRBJ1-5; D remains unclear. CDR3 length: 14 residues. Germline loops: CDR1 SGHNT, CDR2 YYREEE (reference sequence). The ends were cut back, 2 bases at V and 3 bases at J, with 9 bases in the middle. In nucleotides, the CDR3 is TGTGCCAGCAGCTTCGGAGGGAACAATCAGCCCCAGCATTTT. Its protein is CASSFGGNNQPQHF.

This chain links TRBV6-6 with TRBJ1-5; D call uncertain. The CDR3 runs 15 residues. Germline loops: CDR1 MNHNY, CDR2 SVGAGI (reference sequence). V lost 8 bases, J lost 3 bases, and 17 bases lay in between. The CDR3 bases are TGTGCCAGCTGGGAGTTAGAGGGTCTCAATCAGCCCCAGCATTTT. Translated: CASWELEGLNQPQHF.

The chain has TRBV5-4 and TRBJ2-7, with D possibly TRBD1 on 6 matching bases. Germline lookup yields CDR1 SGHNT and CDR2 YYREEE (reference sequence). The CDR3 contains 15 residues. The V and J ends lost 3 bases and 5 bases respectively, with 18 bases between them. CDR3 DNA: TGTGCCAGCAGCTCCCAAGAACAGGGACGCAACGAGCAGTACTTC. As protein: CASSSQEQGRNEQYF.

This chain uses TRBV6-5 with TRBJ2-7; maybe TRBD2 (5 bases). CDR3 length: 11 amino acids. Per the germline V gene, CDR1 is MNHEY and CDR2 is SVGAGI. V gave up 6 bases and J gave up 5 bases, with 8 bases separating them. The CDR3 coding sequence is TGTGCCAGCAGGCTCGGGGACGAGCAGTACTTC. Its protein is CASRLGDEQYF.

The V call is TRBV5-4, the J call TRBJ1-2; 7 nucleotides line up with TRBD1. CDR3 size: 14 residues. Germline values: CDR1 SGHNT, CDR2 YYREEE (reference sequence). Trimming at V came to 6 bases and at J to 6 bases, leaving 11 bases not matched to a gene. The CDR3: CASKPSNRGHGYTF. The DNA for the CDR3 is TGTGCCAGCAAACCATCCAACAGGGGCCATGGCTACACCTTC. Variable domain in full (rest from reference TRBV5-4 and TRBJ1-2): ETGVTQSPTHLIKTRGQQVTLRCSSQSGHNTVSWYQQALGQGPQFIFQYYREEENGRGNFPPRFSGLQFPNYSSELNVNALELDDSALYLCASKPSNRGHGYTFGSGTRLTVV.

This chain connects TRBV11-2 to TRBJ1-5; TRBD1 might be the D (5 bases). The CDR3 spans 14 residues. Deletions cut 1 base from V and 5 bases from J, with 9 bases between. CDR1 and CDR2 from the germline V gene are SGHAT and FQNNGV. The CDR3: CASSLALGDQPQHF. The CDR3 DNA reads TGTGCCAGCAGCTTAGCTTTAGGGGATCAGCCCCAGCATTTT.

The chain uses TRBV19 and TRBJ1-1, with TRBD1 matching 10 bases. Germline CDR1 and CDR2: LNHDA and SQIVND (reference sequence). The CDR3 extends over 14 amino acids. The trim removed 10 bases at V and 3 bases at J, leaving 8 bases unmatched. CDR3 amino acids: CATKRQGADTEAFF. CDR3 in DNA: TGTGCCACAAAGAGACAGGGGGCGGACACTGAAGCTTTCTTT.